Given below is one T cell receptor (beta chain) in context. Just one base apart from a much larger clone, this may be a read error. Amplicons of TCR beta CDR3 were generated from genomic DNA by two-round multiplex PCR. Initially, in first-round PCR, primers specific to each TRBV and TRBJ gene were used. In TCRdb, the multiplex PCR reads were re-called with MiXCR into one record per CDR3 protein. The data show about 23,000 distinct CDR3 sequences, 43% seen once. The data derive from a study of prognosis after radiotherapy for stage I lung cancer. Across the study: It was between early 2018 and January 2019 that stage I non-small cell lung cancer patients were enrolled.

Germline CDR1 reads ENHRY; CDR2 reads SYGVKD. The length of the CDR3 is 13 residues. The ends lost 11 bases at V and 4 bases at J; junction bases unmatched: 9. This sample comprised PBMCs, obtained before or after stereotactic body radiation therapy (not recorded which). The TCR comes from a donor aged 50 or older with non-small cell lung cancer. The V and J genes are TRBV10-3 and TRBJ2-3; TRBD1 matches 7 bases. The CDR3 here is CAASDRAPDTQYF. CDR3 nucleotide sequence: TGTGCCGCCTCAGACAGGGCCCCAGATACGCAGTATTTT.